Listed below are T cell receptor beta chains from one sample, sequenced in a study of T cell responses to AZD1222 COVID-19 vaccine. Data came from immunoSEQ multiplex PCR; TCRdb stores just in-frame clones and leaves some out. The sample has 150,000 or so clones; 85% to 95% are singletons. The sample in question was peripheral blood, obtained on day 0 of AZD1222 vaccination. The receptors derive from an adult in good health. Each CDR3 is given with its conserved first and last residue. A D gene is named only where the DNA matches it firmly. The listing skips clone size in some rows; elsewhere it reads once, few, many or a size class.

V: TRBV29-1; size: .; J: TRBJ2-2; D: TRBD1; CDR3: CSVEDGTGATGGELFF; DNA: TGCAGCGTTGAAGACGGGACAGGGGCTACGGGCGGGGAGCTGTTTTTT
V: TRBV19; size: .; J: TRBJ1-5; D: .; CDR3: CASTSVGGSNQPQHF; DNA: TGTGCCAGTACCTCGGTAGGGGGGAGCAATCAGCCCCAGCATTTT
V: TRBV12-3/TRBV12-4; size: .; J: TRBJ1-1; D: .; CDR3: CASSLVGRAFF; DNA: TGTGCCAGCAGTTTGGTGGGGAGGGCTTTCTTT
V: TRBV7-2; size: .; J: TRBJ1-4; D: TRBD1; CDR3: CASSFRDRGGEKLFF; DNA: TGTGCCAGCAGCTTCCGGGACAGGGGAGGTGAAAAACTGTTTTTT
V: TRBV12-3/TRBV12-4; size: .; J: TRBJ1-5; D: .; CDR3: CASNAFPNQPQHF; DNA: TGTGCCAGTAATGCTTTTCCCAATCAGCCCCAGCATTTT
V: TRBV12-2; size: once; J: TRBJ2-7; D: .; CDR3: CATQPEQYF; DNA: TGTGCAACCCAACCCGAGCAGTACTTC
V: TRBV12-3/TRBV12-4; size: few; J: TRBJ1-1; D: .; CDR3: CASSRVNTEAFF; DNA: TGTGCCAGCAGCAGGGTTAACACTGAAGCTTTCTTT
V: TRBV14; size: .; J: TRBJ2-7; D: TRBD2; CDR3: CASSPGLAGVREQYF; DNA: TGTGCCAGCAGTCCCGGACTAGCGGGAGTTCGAGAGCAGTACTTC
V: TRBV7-9; size: .; J: TRBJ2-1; D: TRBD2; CDR3: CASSFGAGGIYEQFF; DNA: TGTGCCAGCAGCTTTGGGGCGGGAGGTATCTATGAGCAGTTCTTC
V: TRBV2; size: .; J: TRBJ2-1; D: TRBD2; CDR3: CASSPGLEFDEQFF; DNA: TGTGCCAGCAGCCCGGGACTAGAATTCGATGAGCAGTTCTTC
V: TRBV30; size: .; J: TRBJ2-6; D: .; CDR3: CAWSRLSSGANVLTF; DNA: TGTGCCTGGAGTCGCCTGTCCTCTGGGGCCAACGTCCTGACTTTC
V: TRBV9; size: .; J: TRBJ2-7; D: .; CDR3: CASSVPNRVGEQYF; DNA: TGTGCCAGCAGCGTCCCTAACAGGGTGGGGGAGCAGTACTTC
V: TRBV5-6; size: once; J: TRBJ1-4; D: .; CDR3: CASSFGQGWEKLFF; DNA: TGTGCCAGCAGCTTTGGCCAGGGGTGGGAAAAACTGTTTTTT
V: TRBV18; size: .; J: TRBJ1-3; D: .; CDR3: CASSPGGGGNTIYF; DNA: TGTGCCAGCTCACCAGGAGGGGGAGGAAACACCATATATTTT
V: TRBV13; size: .; J: TRBJ2-2; D: TRBD2; CDR3: CASSLQRGSTGELFF; DNA: TGTGCCAGCAGCTTACAGCGGGGGTCCACCGGGGAGCTGTTTTTT
V: TRBV29-1; size: .; J: TRBJ1-1; D: .; CDR3: CSVVERIPVNTEAFF; DNA: TGCAGCGTTGTCGAAAGGATACCCGTTAACACTGAAGCTTTCTTT
V: TRBV5-1; size: .; J: TRBJ1-2; D: .; CDR3: CASSLGSQGYGYTF; DNA: TGCGCCAGCAGCTTGGGATCTCAGGGGTATGGCTACACCTTC
V: TRBV20-1; size: few; J: TRBJ2-1; D: TRBD1; CDR3: CSASRPGQGTNEQFF; DNA: TGCAGTGCTAGTCGCCCGGGACAGGGGACCAATGAGCAGTTCTTC
V: TRBV7-9; size: .; J: TRBJ1-5; D: .; CDR3: CASSLGTTQHF; DNA: TGTGCCAGCAGCTTAGGGACTACCCAGCATTTT
V: TRBV30; size: .; J: TRBJ2-3; D: .; CDR3: CAWRGPNRAQYF; DNA: TGTGCCTGGAGGGGACCGAATCGCGCGCAGTATTTT
V: TRBV24-1; size: .; J: TRBJ1-2; D: .; CDR3: CATSGNRAGYTF; DNA: TGTGCCACCAGTGGTAACAGGGCCGGCTACACCTTC
V: TRBV27; size: .; J: TRBJ2-5; D: TRBD2; CDR3: CASSLTSNQETQYF; DNA: TGTGCCAGCAGTCTGACTAGCAACCAAGAGACCCAGTACTTC
V: TRBV7-2; size: .; J: TRBJ1-5; D: .; CDR3: CASSFFPGNQPQHF; DNA: TGTGCCAGCAGCTTTTTTCCCGGGAATCAGCCCCAGCATTTT
V: TRBV2; size: .; J: TRBJ2-7; D: .; CDR3: CASSEVPVWEQYF; DNA: TGTGCCAGCAGTGAAGTCCCCGTCTGGGAGCAGTACTTC
V: TRBV3-1/TRBV3-2; size: .; J: TRBJ2-3; D: .; CDR3: CASTQHGTDTQYF; DNA: TGTGCCAGCACCCAACATGGGACAGATACGCAGTATTTT
V: TRBV5-6; size: .; J: TRBJ2-7; D: .; CDR3: CASSSYYEQYF; DNA: TGTGCCAGCAGCTCCTACTACGAGCAGTACTTC
V: TRBV15; size: .; J: TRBJ2-5; D: .; CDR3: CATREEGRETQYF; DNA: TGTGCCACCAGAGAGGAGGGTCGGGAGACCCAGTACTTC
V: TRBV6-2/TRBV6-3; size: .; J: TRBJ1-5; D: .; CDR3: CASSAQDNQPQHF; DNA: TGTGCCAGCAGTGCTCAGGACAATCAGCCCCAGCATTTT
V: TRBV11-2; size: .; J: TRBJ2-7; D: .; CDR3: CASSASSYEQYF; DNA: TGTGCCAGCAGCGCGAGCTCCTACGAGCAGTACTTC
V: TRBV7-9; size: .; J: TRBJ1-1; D: .; CDR3: CASSLASGWDTEAFF; DNA: TGTGCCAGCAGCTTAGCGAGCGGGTGGGACACTGAAGCTTTCTTT
V: TRBV5-8; size: .; J: TRBJ1-5; D: .; CDR3: CASSLAVGFQPQHF; DNA: TGTGCCAGCAGCTTGGCAGTAGGGTTTCAGCCCCAGCATTTT
V: TRBV12-1; size: .; J: TRBJ2-3; D: .; CDR3: CASSPRGDTDTQYF; DNA: TGTGCCAGCAGCCCTAGGGGGGACACAGATACGCAGTATTTT
V: TRBV2; size: .; J: TRBJ1-4; D: .; CDR3: CASSVGFNEKLFF; DNA: TGTGCCAGCAGTGTAGGATTCAATGAAAAACTGTTTTTT
V: TRBV19; size: .; J: TRBJ1-1; D: .; CDR3: CASSTSLNTEAFF; DNA: TGTGCCAGTAGTACCAGTTTGAACACTGAAGCTTTCTTT
V: TRBV9; size: .; J: TRBJ2-3; D: TRBD2; CDR3: CASSVGASGDFTDTQYF; DNA: TGTGCCAGCAGCGTAGGGGCTAGCGGGGACTTCACAGATACGCAGTATTTT
V: TRBV18; size: .; J: TRBJ1-5; D: .; CDR3: CASSLDSRNQPQHF; DNA: TGTGCCAGCTCACTCGACAGCCGCAATCAGCCCCAGCATTTT
V: TRBV5-1; size: few; J: TRBJ2-7; D: .; CDR3: CASSSGLAGTNHEQYF; DNA: TGCGCCAGCAGCTCCGGACTCGCAGGGACGAACCACGAGCAGTACTTC
V: TRBV7-8; size: .; J: TRBJ1-6; D: .; CDR3: CASSLVAGNSPLHF; DNA: TGTGCCAGCAGCTTAGTGGCAGGAAATTCACCCCTCCACTTT
V: TRBV7-9; size: once; J: TRBJ1-4; D: .; CDR3: CASSSSLVGAENEKLFF; DNA: TGTGCCAGCAGCTCGTCGCTTGTGGGGGCTGAAAATGAAAAACTGTTTTTT
V: TRBV12-3/TRBV12-4; size: .; J: TRBJ2-1; D: .; CDR3: CASSVRGGEQFF; DNA: TGTGCCAGCAGTGTTAGGGGTGGTGAGCAGTTCTTC
V: TRBV28; size: .; J: TRBJ2-7; D: TRBD1; CDR3: CASSLGQGAAGGYEQYF; DNA: TGTGCCAGCAGTTTAGGACAGGGGGCCGCCGGGGGCTACGAGCAGTACTTC
V: TRBV18; size: .; J: TRBJ2-3; D: .; CDR3: CASQPGPSTDTQYF; DNA: TGTGCCAGCCAACCGGGACCAAGCACAGATACGCAGTATTTT
V: TRBV6-4; size: .; J: TRBJ2-1; D: TRBD2; CDR3: CASSDSKAGDTGEQFF; DNA: TGTGCCAGCAGTGACTCGAAAGCGGGAGACACGGGTGAGCAGTTCTTC
V: TRBV5-5; size: .; J: TRBJ2-1; D: TRBD1; CDR3: CASSLGTGRSYNEQFF; DNA: TGTGCCAGCAGCTTGGGGACAGGGAGGTCCTACAATGAGCAGTTCTTC
V: TRBV5-1; size: .; J: TRBJ1-1; D: TRBD1; CDR3: CASSFGTDGSTEAFF; DNA: TGCGCCAGCAGCTTCGGGACAGACGGGAGCACTGAAGCTTTCTTT
V: TRBV5-6; size: .; J: TRBJ1-2; D: TRBD1; CDR3: CASSWETDRAHYGYTF; DNA: TGTGCCAGCAGCTGGGAGACGGACAGGGCTCACTATGGCTACACCTTC
V: TRBV20-1; size: few; J: TRBJ1-2; D: .; CDR3: CSAREDYGYTF; DNA: TGCAGTGCTAGAGAGGACTATGGCTACACCTTC
V: TRBV5-1; size: .; J: TRBJ1-1; D: .; CDR3: CASSLATSYTEAFF; DNA: TGCGCCAGCAGCTTGGCCACCAGTTACACTGAAGCTTTCTTT